One sample yielded the 28 T cell receptor beta chains listed below, sequenced in a study of CD8+ T cells in alopecia areata. Extracted RNA was reverse transcribed, and the resulting cDNA served as sequencing template. Sequenced by immunoSEQ multiplex PCR; TCRdb stores in-frame clones only, minus some. The sample lists about 120,000 clones; roughly three fifths were seen once. Treatment reported: oral pan-JAK inhibitor, 5-10 mg twice daily. Sequencing used CD4+ T cells sorted from blood, obtained at week 24, from a patient treated with tofacitinib. These TCRs come from a human donor with alopecia areata.

The rearrangement joins TRBV29-1 to TRBJ2-6; 7 positions match TRBD2. The CDR3 is made up of 18 amino acids. Germline lookup yields CDR1 SQVTM and CDR2 ANQGSEA. Trimming removed 4 bases from V and 0 bases from J; junction bases left unmatched: 12. The CDR3 sequence is CSVGGGQGRTSGANVLTF. The CDR3 DNA reads TGCAGCGTTGGGGGAGGGCAGGGCAGGACCTCTGGGGCCAACGTCCTGACTTTC.

V gene TRBV5-4 combines with J gene TRBJ2-3; 11 nucleotides agree with TRBD2. V gave up 1 base and J gave up 0 bases; unmatched junction bases: 4. This CDR3 region has 17 residues. Germline V gene data show CDR1 as SGHNT and CDR2 as YYREEE (reference sequence). For the CDR3, the DNA is TGTGCCAGCAGCTTGTGGGTAGCGGGGGGGAGCACAGATACGCAGTATTTT. It yields the protein CASSLWVAGGSTDTQYF. The variable domain in full, with the rest retrieved from reference TRBV5-4 and TRBJ2-3, is ETGVTQSPTHLIKTRGQQVTLRCSSQSGHNTVSWYQQALGQGPQFIFQYYREEENGRGNFPPRFSGLQFPNYSSELNVNALELDDSALYLCASSLWVAGGSTDTQYFGPGTRLTVL.

The gene calls are TRBV10-3 and TRBJ2-7; D tentatively fits TRBD1 or TRBD2 (5 bases each). The CDR3 extends over 17 amino acids. Germline V gene sequence: CDR1 ENHRY, CDR2 SYGVKD. Trimming shortened V by 8 bases and J by 0 bases, and 23 bases separated the two germline ends. In nucleotides, the CDR3 is TGTGCCATCGGAAATTCCCTCGGGACGGCCAGCTCCTACGAGCAGTACTTC. Translated: CAIGNSLGTASSYEQYF.

This clone was observed once. The rearrangement links TRBV30 to TRBJ1-2; a possible D gene is TRBD1 (5 bases). Germline loops: CDR1 GTSNPN, CDR2 SVGIG (reference sequence). CDR3 length equals 12 residues. Trimming shortened V by 6 bases and J by 4 bases, and 12 bases separated the two germline ends. CDR3: CACRRQTYGYTF. DNA of the CDR3: TGTGCCTGCCGCCGACAGACCTATGGCTACACCTTC.

A few counts support this clone. The chain combines TRBV30 with TRBJ2-4, with D tentatively TRBD2 (5 bases). V was cut by 4 bases and J by 3 bases, with 13 bases left in between. The CDR3 is 14 residues long. CDR1 is GTSNPN, CDR2 SVGIG, per germline (reference sequence). CDR3 in amino acids: CAWNKSGNKNIQYF. In nucleotides, the CDR3 is TGTGCCTGGAACAAGAGCGGTAACAAAAACATTCAGTACTTC.

This sequence joins TRBV4-1 and TRBJ2-7; TRBD1 agrees at 8 bases. Trimming at V came to 5 bases and at J to 7 bases, leaving 10 bases not matched to a gene. In germline, CDR1 is MGHRA, CDR2 YSYEKL. The CDR3 runs 14 residues. The CDR3 DNA reads as TGCGCCAGCAGCGACCTCAGGGGGCGGAGGGAGCAGTACTTC. Translating it yields CASSDLRGRREQYF.

This clone showed up just a few times. The chain has TRBV2 and TRBJ1-4; D remains ambiguous. The CDR3 consists of 12 residues. Germline V gene data show CDR1 as SNHLY and CDR2 as FYNNEI. The ends were cut back, 3 bases at V and 5 bases at J, with 4 bases in the middle. This CDR3 is CASSDRNEKLFF. DNA for the CDR3: TGTGCCAGCAGTGACAGGAATGAAAAACTGTTTTTT.

The V gene is TRBV10-3, the J gene TRBJ2-2, with D perhaps assigned TRBD1 or TRBD2 (5 bases each). CDR1 and CDR2 (germline): ENHRY, SYGVKD. V shed 5 bases and J shed 4 bases, with 11 bases lying between them. The length of the CDR3 is 14 residues. The CDR3: CAISRAGSTGELFF. DNA for the CDR3: TGTGCCATCAGTAGGGCAGGGAGCACCGGGGAGCTGTTTTTT.

The J gene is TRBJ1-3, the V gene TRBV30, with D possibly TRBD1 on 6 matching bases. The germline V gene has CDR1 GTSNPN and CDR2 SVGIG (reference sequence). This CDR3 has 14 amino acids. Trimming took 5 bases from V and 0 from J, leaving 11 bases between them. The CDR3 region is CAWETGLSGNTIYF. As DNA, the CDR3 is TGTGCCTGGGAAACAGGGCTCTCTGGAAACACCATATATTTT.

In this sample, this clone turned up a few times. The CDR3 protein is CASSLSPLQETQYF. CDR3 nucleotides: TGCGCCAGCAGCTTGAGTCCTCTTCAAGAGACCCAGTACTTC. The J gene is TRBJ2-5, the V gene TRBV5-1; D is unclear. The CDR3 totals 14 residues. Germline loops: CDR1 SGHRS, CDR2 YFSETQ. Trimming took 1 base from V and 2 from J, leaving 9 bases between them.

This clone has more than one count but fewer than ten. The chain joins TRBV7-8 to TRBJ1-1; D unclear. The germline gives CDR1 SGHVS, CDR2 FQNEAQ. V was clipped by 1 base and J by 1 base, with 7 bases between them. This CDR3 comprises 14 residues. The CDR3 sequence is CASSLGGSNTEAFF. CDR3 nucleotides: TGTGCCAGCAGCTTAGGAGGATCGAACACTGAAGCTTTCTTT.

The sample holds a few counts of this clone. The V gene is TRBV18, the J gene TRBJ1-3, with D hard to call. The CDR3 totals 15 residues. Trimming took off 3 bases at V and 0 bases at J, with 9 bases between the two ends. Germline V gene sequence: CDR1 KGHSH, CDR2 LQKENI. The chain's CDR3 is CASSPTTDSGNTIYF. CDR3 nucleotide sequence: TGTGCCAGCTCACCCACTACAGACTCTGGAAACACCATATATTTT.

The chain recombines TRBV29-1 with TRBJ2-7; 8 nucleotides line up with TRBD1. The V and J ends lost 8 bases and 2 bases, in that order; junction bases with no gene match: 8. The germline CDR1 and CDR2 sequences are SQVTM and ANQGSEA. CDR3 length: 13 residues. CDR3 DNA sequence: TGCAGCTTCAGACAGGGGACAACCTACGAGCAGTACTTC. It codes for CSFRQGTTYEQYF.

The V gene is TRBV25-1, the J gene TRBJ1-6, with 9 positions matching TRBD1. V shed 3 bases, J shed 1 base, and the junction held 4 bases outside the gene matches. CDR1 and CDR2 from the germline V gene are MGHDK and SYGVNS. The CDR3 is 17 amino acids. CDR3 nucleotides: TGTGCCAGCAGTGACCCGGGACAGGGTTCCTATAATTCACCCCTCCACTTT. The encoded protein is CASSDPGQGSYNSPLHF.

This clone occurred once. The gene calls are TRBV11-2 and TRBJ1-2; D might be TRBD1 (6 bases). Germline V gene data show CDR1 as SGHAT and CDR2 as FQNNGV. Trimming shortened V by 5 bases and J by 2 bases, and 15 bases separated the two germline ends. This CDR3 is 15 amino acids long. In DNA form, the CDR3 reads TGTGCCAGCAGCAGAGCCGGGACAATGAACTATGGCTACACCTTC. Amino acids: CASSRAGTMNYGYTF.

The chain uses TRBV2 and TRBJ1-2; 7 bases agree with TRBD1. Losses at the gene ends were 6 bases for V and 4 bases for J; bases not matched to a gene: 11. The CDR3 covers 15 residues. Germline CDR1 SNHLY, CDR2 FYNNEI. The CDR3 here is CASSERGGGSYGYTF. The CDR3 DNA sequence: TGTGCCAGCAGCGAGCGGGGAGGGGGCAGCTATGGCTACACCTTC.

This clone has a handful of counts. The genes are TRBV10-3 and TRBJ2-3; D not certain. Between the trimmed V and J ends, which lost 3 bases and 1 base, there was a span of 2 bases. The CDR3 consists of 12 residues. The germline V gene has CDR1 ENHRY and CDR2 SYGVKD. This chain's CDR3 is CAISDRTDTQYF. The DNA of the CDR3 is TGTGCCATCAGTGACCGCACAGATACGCAGTATTTT.

This chain connects TRBV28 to TRBJ2-7; D might be TRBD1 or TRBD2, each matching 5 bases. Between the trimmed V and J ends, which lost 4 bases and 2 bases, there was a span of 15 bases. Per the germline V gene, CDR1 is MDHEN and CDR2 is SYDVKM. This CDR3 region has 15 residues. The CDR3 DNA reads as TGTGCCAGCAGTTCCCCCGGGGCCAATACCTACGAGCAGTACTTC. This gives the protein CASSSPGANTYEQYF.

J is TRBJ2-7 and V is TRBV6-5; TRBD1 aligns across 9 bases. In germline, CDR1 is MNHEY, CDR2 SVGAGI. CDR3 size: 13 residues. With V trimmed by 7 bases and J by 5 bases, 6 bases remained unmatched. The CDR3 DNA follows: TGTGCCAGCACCGAGAGACAGGGGGACGAGCAGTACTTC. Protein sequence: CASTERQGDEQYF.

The V and J genes are TRBV5-1 and TRBJ1-5; no clear D gene. The V gene's germline CDR1 is SGHRS and CDR2 YFSETQ. The CDR3 contains 14 residues. V shed 4 bases and J shed 3 bases, with 11 bases lying between them. As DNA, the CDR3 is TGCGCCAGCAGCCAGTCGGGAGACAATCAGCCCCAGCATTTT. As protein: CASSQSGDNQPQHF.

The genes are TRBV7-2 and TRBJ2-7; weak D call: TRBD1 (5 bases). Trimming shortened V by 7 bases and J by 3 bases, and 13 bases separated the two germline ends. Germline CDR1 SGHTA, CDR2 FQGNSA. This CDR3 is 13 amino acids long. This chain's CDR3 is CASNQGSYYEQYF. In DNA, the CDR3 is TGTGCCAGCAACCAGGGATCTTACTACGAGCAGTACTTC.

This clone has a handful of counts. This chain connects TRBV5-1 to TRBJ1-6; D gene ambiguous. This CDR3 is built from 14 residues. Germline values: CDR1 SGHRS, CDR2 YFSETQ. Trimming took 4 bases from V and 9 from J, leaving 14 bases between them. The CDR3 nucleotides are TGCGCCAGCAGCCCGGGAGTCAGTGGTTCACCCCTCCACTTT. Its protein is CASSPGVSGSPLHF.

This clone has a handful of counts. The chain has TRBV18 and TRBJ2-7; 10 nucleotides align to TRBD2. The germline CDR1 and CDR2 sequences are KGHSH and LQKENI. This CDR3 comprises 17 residues. Losses at the gene ends were 3 bases for V and 1 base for J; bases not matched to a gene: 9. This CDR3 is CASSPRESGGVSYEQYF. The CDR3 bases are TGTGCCAGCTCACCCAGAGAGAGCGGGGGGGTATCCTACGAGCAGTACTTC.

This chain uses TRBV7-9 with TRBJ2-5; possibly TRBD2 for D (5 bases). Germline CDR1 reads SEHNR; CDR2 reads FQNEAQ (reference sequence). This CDR3 region has 13 residues. Trimming pared 7 bases from V and 5 bases from J, leaving 14 bases between. Here the CDR3 DNA reads TGTGCCAGCACCCCTAGCCCCCAGGAGACCCAGTACTTC. This gives the protein CASTPSPQETQYF.

This chain uses TRBV10-3 with TRBJ2-6; 10 nucleotides align to TRBD1. V was clipped by 8 bases and J by 14 bases; unmatched bases: 12. Germline CDR1 ENHRY, CDR2 SYGVKD. The CDR3 runs 14 residues. CDR3 sequence: CAIGTGALTAFLTF. The CDR3 coding sequence is TGTGCCATCGGGACAGGGGCTCTCACGGCTTTCCTGACTTTC.

This clone was seen a single time. J is TRBJ2-2 and V is TRBV4-3; the D gene could be TRBD1 or TRBD2 (5 bases each). CDR1 is LGHNA and CDR2 is YSLEER in the germline V gene. V lost 1 base and J lost 6, with 6 bases in between. CDR3 size: 13 residues. Here the CDR3 reads CASSQAGPGELFF. In DNA form, the CDR3 reads TGCGCCAGCAGCCAAGCGGGACCCGGGGAGCTGTTTTTT.

This chain links TRBV5-1 with TRBJ1-1, with 8 bases matching TRBD1. The germline V gene has CDR1 SGHRS and CDR2 YFSETQ. V lost 2 bases to trimming and J lost 0 bases; unmatched junction nucleotides: 0. This CDR3 is built from 14 residues. The CDR3 protein is CASSLQGVNTEAFF. In DNA, the CDR3 is TGCGCCAGCAGCTTACAGGGGGTGAACACTGAAGCTTTCTTT.

V gene TRBV30 combines with J gene TRBJ1-6; maybe TRBD1 (5 bases). Germline CDR1 reads GTSNPN; CDR2 reads SVGIG (reference sequence). This CDR3 region has 14 residues. V shed 2 bases and J shed 14 bases, with 19 bases lying between them. The CDR3 bases are TGTGCCTGGAGTCTCCGGGACCGCATTTTGGCCCTCCACTTT. Translated: CAWSLRDRILALHF.